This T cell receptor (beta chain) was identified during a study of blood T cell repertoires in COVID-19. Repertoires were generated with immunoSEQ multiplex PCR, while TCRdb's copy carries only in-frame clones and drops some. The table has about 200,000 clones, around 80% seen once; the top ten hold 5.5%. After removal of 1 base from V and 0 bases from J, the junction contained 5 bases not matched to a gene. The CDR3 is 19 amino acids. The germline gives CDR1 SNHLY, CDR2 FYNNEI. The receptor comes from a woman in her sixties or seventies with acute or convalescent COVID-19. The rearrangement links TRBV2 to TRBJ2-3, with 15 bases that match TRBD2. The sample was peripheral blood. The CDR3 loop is CASSEGTSGRAGSTDTQYF. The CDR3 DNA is TGTGCCAGCAGTGAAGGGACTAGCGGGAGGGCCGGGAGCACAGATACGCAGTATTTT.